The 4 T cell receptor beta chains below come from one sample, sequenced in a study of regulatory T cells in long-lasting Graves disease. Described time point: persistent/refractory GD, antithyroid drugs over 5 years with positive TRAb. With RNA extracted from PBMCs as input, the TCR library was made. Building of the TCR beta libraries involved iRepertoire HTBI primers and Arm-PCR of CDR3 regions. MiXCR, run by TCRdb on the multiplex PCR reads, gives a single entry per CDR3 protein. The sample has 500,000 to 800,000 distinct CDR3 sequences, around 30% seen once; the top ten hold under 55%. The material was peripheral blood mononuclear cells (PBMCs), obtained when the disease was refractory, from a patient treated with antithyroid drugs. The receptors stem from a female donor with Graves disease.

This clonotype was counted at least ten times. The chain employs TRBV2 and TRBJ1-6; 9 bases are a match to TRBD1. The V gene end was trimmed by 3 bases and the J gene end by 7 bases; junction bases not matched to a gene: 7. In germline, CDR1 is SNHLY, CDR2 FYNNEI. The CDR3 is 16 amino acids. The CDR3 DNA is TGTGCCAGCAGTGATGTGATCGGACAGGGGAATTCACCCCTCCACTTT. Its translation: CASSDVIGQGNSPLHF.

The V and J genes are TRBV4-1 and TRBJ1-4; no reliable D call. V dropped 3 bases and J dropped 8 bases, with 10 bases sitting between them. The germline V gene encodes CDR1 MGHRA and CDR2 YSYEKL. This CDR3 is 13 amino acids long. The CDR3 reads CASSQITGEKLFF. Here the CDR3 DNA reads TGCGCCAGCAGCCAGATTACTGGAGAAAAACTGTTTTTT.

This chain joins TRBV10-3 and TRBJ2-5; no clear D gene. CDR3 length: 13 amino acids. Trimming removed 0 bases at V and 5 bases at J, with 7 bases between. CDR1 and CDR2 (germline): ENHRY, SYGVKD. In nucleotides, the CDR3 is TGTGCCATCAGTGAGTCGGAGCGTGAGACCCAGTACTTC. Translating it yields CAISESERETQYF.

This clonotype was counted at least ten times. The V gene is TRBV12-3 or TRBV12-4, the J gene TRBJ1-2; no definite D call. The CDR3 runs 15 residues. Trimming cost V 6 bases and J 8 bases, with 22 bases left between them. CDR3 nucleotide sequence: TGTGCCAGCAGCACCCCCAACCGTGTTCAGACGGGCTACACCTTC. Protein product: CASSTPNRVQTGYTF.